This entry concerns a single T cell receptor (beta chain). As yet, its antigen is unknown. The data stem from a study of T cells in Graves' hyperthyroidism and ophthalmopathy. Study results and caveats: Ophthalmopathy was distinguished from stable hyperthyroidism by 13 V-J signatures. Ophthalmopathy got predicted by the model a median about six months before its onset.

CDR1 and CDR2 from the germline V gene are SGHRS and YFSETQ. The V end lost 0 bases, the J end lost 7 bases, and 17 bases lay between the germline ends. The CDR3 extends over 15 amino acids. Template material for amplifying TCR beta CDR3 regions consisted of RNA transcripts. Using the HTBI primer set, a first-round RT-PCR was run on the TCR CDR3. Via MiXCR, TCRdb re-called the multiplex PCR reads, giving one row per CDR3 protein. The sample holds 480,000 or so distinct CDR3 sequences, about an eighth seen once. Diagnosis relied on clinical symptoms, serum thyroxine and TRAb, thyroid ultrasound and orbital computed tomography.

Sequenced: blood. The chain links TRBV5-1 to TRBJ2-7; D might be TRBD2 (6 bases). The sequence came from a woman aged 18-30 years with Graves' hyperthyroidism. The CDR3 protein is CASSLVRTGVEEQYF. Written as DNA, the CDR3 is TGCGCCAGCAGCTTGGTAAGGACGGGAGTGGAGGAGCAGTACTTC.